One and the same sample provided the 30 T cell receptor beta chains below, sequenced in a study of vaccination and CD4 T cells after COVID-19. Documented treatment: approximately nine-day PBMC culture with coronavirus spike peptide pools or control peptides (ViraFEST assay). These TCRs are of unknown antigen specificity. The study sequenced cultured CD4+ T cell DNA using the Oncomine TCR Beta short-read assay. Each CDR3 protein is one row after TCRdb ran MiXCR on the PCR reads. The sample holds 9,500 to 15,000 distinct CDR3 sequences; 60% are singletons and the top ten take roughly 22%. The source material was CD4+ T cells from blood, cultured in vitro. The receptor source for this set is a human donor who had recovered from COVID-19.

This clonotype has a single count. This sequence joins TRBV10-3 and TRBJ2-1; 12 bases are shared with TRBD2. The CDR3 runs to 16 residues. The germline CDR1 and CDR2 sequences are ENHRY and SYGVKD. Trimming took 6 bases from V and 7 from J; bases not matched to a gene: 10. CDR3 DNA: TGTGCCATCAGCCTAGAGACTAGCGGGGGTAATAATGAGCAGTTCTTC. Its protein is CAISLETSGGNNEQFF.

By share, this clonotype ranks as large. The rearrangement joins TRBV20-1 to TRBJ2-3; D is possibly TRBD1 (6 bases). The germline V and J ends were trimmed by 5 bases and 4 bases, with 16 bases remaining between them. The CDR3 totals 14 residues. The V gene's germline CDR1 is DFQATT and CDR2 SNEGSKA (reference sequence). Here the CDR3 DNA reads TGCAGTGCTCAACAGGGATTCTTGGCAGATACGCAGTATTTT. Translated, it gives CSAQQGFLADTQYF.

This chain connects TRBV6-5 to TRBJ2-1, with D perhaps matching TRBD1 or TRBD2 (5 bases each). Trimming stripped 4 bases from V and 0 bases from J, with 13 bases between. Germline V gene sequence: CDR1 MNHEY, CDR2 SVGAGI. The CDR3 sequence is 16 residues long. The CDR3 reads CASSSLEGSSYNEQFF. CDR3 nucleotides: TGTGCCAGCAGTTCCCTAGAGGGGAGCTCCTACAATGAGCAGTTCTTC.

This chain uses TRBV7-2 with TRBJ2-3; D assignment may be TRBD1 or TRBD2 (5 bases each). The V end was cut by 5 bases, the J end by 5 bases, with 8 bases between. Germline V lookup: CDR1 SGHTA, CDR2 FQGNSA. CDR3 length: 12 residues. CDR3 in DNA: TGTGCCAGCAGCCGGGACCGAGATACGCAGTATTTT. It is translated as CASSRDRDTQYF.

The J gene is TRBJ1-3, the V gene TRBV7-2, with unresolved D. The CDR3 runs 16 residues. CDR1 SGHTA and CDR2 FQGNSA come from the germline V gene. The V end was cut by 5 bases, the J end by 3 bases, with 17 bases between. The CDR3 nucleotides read TGTGCCAGCAGCCCCGAATCAACTGTTGGTGGAAACACCATATATTTT. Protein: CASSPESTVGGNTIYF. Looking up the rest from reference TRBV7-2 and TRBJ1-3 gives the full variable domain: GAGVSQSPSNKVTEKGKDVELRCDPISGHTALYWYRQSLGQGLEFLIYFQGNSAPDKSGLPSDRFSAERTGGSVSTLTIQRTQQEDSAVYLCASSPESTVGGNTIYFGEGSWLTVV.

The CDR3 spells CSASTVAGGFTDTQYF. The CDR3 coding sequence is TGCAGTGCTTCAACAGTAGCGGGCGGATTCACAGATACGCAGTATTTT. V gene TRBV20-1 combines with J gene TRBJ2-3, with TRBD2 matching over 7 bases. Germline lookup yields CDR1 DFQATT and CDR2 SNEGSKA (reference sequence). After removal of 5 bases from V and 2 bases from J, the junction contained 13 bases not matched to a gene. This CDR3 is 16 amino acids long.

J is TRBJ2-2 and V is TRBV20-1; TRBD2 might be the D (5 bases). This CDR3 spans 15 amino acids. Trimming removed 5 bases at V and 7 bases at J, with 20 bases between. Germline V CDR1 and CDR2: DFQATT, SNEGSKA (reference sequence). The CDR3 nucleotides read TGCAGTGCTTACTTGGAGGTGGGGTGGGGCGGGGAGCTGTTTTTT. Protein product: CSAYLEVGWGGELFF.

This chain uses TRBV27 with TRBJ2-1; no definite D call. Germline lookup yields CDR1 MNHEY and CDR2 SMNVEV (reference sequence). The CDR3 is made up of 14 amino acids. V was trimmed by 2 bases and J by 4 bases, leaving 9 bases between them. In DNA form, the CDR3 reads TGTGCCAGCAGTTTAGTCCCGCGGTACAATGAGCAGTTCTTC. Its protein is CASSLVPRYNEQFF.

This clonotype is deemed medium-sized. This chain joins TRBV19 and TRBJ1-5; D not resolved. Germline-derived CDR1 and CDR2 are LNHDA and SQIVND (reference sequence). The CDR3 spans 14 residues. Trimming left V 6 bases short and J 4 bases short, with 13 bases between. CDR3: CASSRTDLNQPQHF. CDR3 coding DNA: TGTGCCAGTAGCCGGACCGATCTGAATCAGCCCCAGCATTTT.

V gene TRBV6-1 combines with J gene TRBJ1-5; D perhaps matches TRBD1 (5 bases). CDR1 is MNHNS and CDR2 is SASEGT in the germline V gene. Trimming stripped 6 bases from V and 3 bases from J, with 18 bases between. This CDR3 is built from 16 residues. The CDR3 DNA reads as TGTGCCAGCAGGGCCCTAGGTGGGGGTTTCAATCAGCCCCAGCATTTT. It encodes CASRALGGGFNQPQHF.

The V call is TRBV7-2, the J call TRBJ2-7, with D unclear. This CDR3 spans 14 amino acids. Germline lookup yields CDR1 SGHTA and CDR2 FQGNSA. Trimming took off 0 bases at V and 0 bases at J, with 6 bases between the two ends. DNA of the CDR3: TGTGCCAGCAGCTTAGCCTATCCCTCCTACGAGCAGTACTTC. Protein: CASSLAYPSYEQYF.

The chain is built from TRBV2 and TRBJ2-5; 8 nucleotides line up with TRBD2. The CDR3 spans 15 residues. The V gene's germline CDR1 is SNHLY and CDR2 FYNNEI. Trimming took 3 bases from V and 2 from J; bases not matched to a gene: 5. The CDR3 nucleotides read TGTGCCAGCAGTGACGTAACTAGCGGACAAGAGACCCAGTACTTC. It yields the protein CASSDVTSGQETQYF.

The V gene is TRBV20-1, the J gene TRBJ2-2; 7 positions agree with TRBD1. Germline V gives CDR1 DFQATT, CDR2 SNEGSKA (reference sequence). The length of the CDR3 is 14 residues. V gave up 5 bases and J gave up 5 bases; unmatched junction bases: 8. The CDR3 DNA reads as TGCAGTGCTCGGAACGCACAGGGGACCGGGGAGCTGTTTTTT. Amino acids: CSARNAQGTGELFF.

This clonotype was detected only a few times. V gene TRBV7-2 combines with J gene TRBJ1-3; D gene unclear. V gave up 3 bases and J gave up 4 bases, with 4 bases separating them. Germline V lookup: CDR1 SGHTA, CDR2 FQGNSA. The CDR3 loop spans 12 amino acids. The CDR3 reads CASSFRGNTIYF. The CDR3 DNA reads TGTGCCAGCAGCTTTCGGGGAAACACCATATATTTT. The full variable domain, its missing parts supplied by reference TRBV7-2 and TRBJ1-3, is GAGVSQSPSNKVTEKGKDVELRCDPISGHTALYWYRQSLGQGLEFLIYFQGNSAPDKSGLPSDRFSAERTGGSVSTLTIQRTQQEDSAVYLCASSFRGNTIYFGEGSWLTVV.

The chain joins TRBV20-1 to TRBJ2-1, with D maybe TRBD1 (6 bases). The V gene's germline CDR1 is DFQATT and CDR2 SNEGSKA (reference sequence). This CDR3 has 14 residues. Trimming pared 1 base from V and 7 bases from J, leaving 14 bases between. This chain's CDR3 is CSARGGGVVNEQFF. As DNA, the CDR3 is TGCAGTGCTAGAGGAGGGGGAGTGGTGAATGAGCAGTTCTTC.

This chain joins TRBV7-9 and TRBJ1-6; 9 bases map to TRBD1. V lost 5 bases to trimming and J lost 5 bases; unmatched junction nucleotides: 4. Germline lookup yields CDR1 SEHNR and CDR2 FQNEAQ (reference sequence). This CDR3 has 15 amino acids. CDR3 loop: CASSPGTGHNSPLHF. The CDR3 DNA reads TGTGCCAGCAGCCCCGGGACAGGGCATAATTCACCCCTCCACTTT.

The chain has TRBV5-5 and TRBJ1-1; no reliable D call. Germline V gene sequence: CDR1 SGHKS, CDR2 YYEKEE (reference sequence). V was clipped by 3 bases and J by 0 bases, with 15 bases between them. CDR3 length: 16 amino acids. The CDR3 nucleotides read TGTGCCAGCAGCTGGCAGGTACCCAATATGAACACTGAAGCTTTCTTT. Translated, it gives CASSWQVPNMNTEAFF.

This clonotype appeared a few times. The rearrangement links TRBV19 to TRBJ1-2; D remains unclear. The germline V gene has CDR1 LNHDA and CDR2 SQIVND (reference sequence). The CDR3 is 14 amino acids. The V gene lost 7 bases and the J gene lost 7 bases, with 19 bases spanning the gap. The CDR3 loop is CASKSGGDGSGYTF. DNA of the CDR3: TGTGCCAGTAAGTCGGGAGGAGATGGGTCTGGCTACACCTTC.

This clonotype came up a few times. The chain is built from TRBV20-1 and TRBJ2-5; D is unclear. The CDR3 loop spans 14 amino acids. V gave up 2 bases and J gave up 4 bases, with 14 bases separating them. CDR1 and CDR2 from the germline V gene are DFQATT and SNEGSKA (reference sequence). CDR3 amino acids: CSARLGPGPETQYF. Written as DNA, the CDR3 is TGCAGTGCTAGACTGGGCCCCGGCCCAGAGACCCAGTACTTC.

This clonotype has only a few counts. The CDR3: CSASTGPGYQPQHF. DNA for the CDR3: TGCAGTGCTAGTACAGGTCCAGGCTATCAGCCCCAGCATTTT. The chain joins TRBV20-1 to TRBJ1-5; D perhaps matches TRBD1 (5 bases). Germline-derived CDR1 and CDR2 are DFQATT and SNEGSKA (reference sequence). The CDR3 has 14 residues. V lost 3 bases and J 5 bases, leaving 14 bases between the germline ends.

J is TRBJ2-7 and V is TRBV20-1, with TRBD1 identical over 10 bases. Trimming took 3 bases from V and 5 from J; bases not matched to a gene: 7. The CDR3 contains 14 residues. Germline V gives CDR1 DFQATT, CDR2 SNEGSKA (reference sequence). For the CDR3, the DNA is TGCAGTGCTAGGGTAACCGGGACAGGGGACGAGCAGTACTTC. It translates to CSARVTGTGDEQYF.

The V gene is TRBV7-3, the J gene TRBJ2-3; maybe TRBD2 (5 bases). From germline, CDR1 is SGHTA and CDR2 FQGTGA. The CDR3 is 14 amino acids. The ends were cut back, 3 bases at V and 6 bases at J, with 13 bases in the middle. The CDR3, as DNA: TGTGCCAGCAGCTTTCGAGGGCAGACGGATACGCAGTATTTT. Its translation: CASSFRGQTDTQYF.

CDR3 in amino acids: CASSEVWRSGNTIYF. CDR3 in DNA: TGTGCCAGCAGTGAAGTCTGGAGGTCTGGAAACACCATATATTTT. This chain links TRBV6-1 with TRBJ1-3; no reliable D call. The CDR3 consists of 15 residues. Between the trimmed V and J ends, which lost 1 base and 1 base, there was a span of 8 bases. Germline V lookup: CDR1 MNHNS, CDR2 SASEGT.

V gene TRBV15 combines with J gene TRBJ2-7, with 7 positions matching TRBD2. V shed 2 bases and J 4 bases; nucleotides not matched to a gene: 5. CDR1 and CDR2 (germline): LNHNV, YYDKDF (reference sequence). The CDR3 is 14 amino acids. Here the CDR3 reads CATSRPRTSYEQYF. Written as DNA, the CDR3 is TGTGCCACCAGCAGACCCCGGACTAGTTACGAGCAGTACTTC.

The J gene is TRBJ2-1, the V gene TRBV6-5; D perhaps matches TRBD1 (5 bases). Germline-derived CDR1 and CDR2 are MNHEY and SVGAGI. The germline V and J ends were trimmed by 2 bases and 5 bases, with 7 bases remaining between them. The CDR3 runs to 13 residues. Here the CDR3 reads CASSYQGNNEQFF. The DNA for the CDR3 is TGTGCCAGCAGTTACCAGGGTAACAATGAGCAGTTCTTC.

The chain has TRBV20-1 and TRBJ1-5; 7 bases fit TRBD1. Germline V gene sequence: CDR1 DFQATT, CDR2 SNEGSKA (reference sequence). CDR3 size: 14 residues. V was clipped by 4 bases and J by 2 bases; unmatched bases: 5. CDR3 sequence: CSATGGGGNQPQHF. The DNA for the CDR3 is TGCAGTGCTACAGGGGGAGGCGGCAATCAGCCCCAGCATTTT.

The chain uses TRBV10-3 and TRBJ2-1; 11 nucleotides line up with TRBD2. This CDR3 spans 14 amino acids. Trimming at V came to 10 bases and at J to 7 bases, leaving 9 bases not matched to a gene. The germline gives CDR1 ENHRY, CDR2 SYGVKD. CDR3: CATSLAGGYNEQFF. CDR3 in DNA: TGTGCCACCTCCCTAGCGGGAGGTTATAATGAGCAGTTCTTC.

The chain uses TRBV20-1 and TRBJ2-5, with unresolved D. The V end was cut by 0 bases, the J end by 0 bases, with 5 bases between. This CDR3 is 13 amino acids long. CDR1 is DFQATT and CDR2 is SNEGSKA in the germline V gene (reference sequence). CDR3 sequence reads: CSARDDDQETQYF. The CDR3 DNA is TGCAGTGCTAGAGACGACGACCAAGAGACCCAGTACTTC.

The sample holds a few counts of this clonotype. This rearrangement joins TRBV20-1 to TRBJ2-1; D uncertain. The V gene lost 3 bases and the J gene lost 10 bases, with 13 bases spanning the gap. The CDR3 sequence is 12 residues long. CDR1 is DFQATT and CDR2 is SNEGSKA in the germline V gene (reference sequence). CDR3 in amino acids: CSASSPSREQFF. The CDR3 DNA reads TGCAGTGCTAGCTCTCCGTCCCGAGAGCAGTTCTTC.

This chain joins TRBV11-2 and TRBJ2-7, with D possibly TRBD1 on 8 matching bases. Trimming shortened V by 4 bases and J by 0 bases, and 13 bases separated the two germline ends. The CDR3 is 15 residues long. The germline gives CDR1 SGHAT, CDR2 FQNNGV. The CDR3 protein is CASSSTGGGSYEQYF. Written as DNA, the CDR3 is TGTGCCAGCAGCTCTACAGGGGGGGGCTCCTACGAGCAGTACTTC.